Listed here is a single TCR beta chain. Its specificity is unknown. This sample is drawn from a study of cytomegalovirus exposure and HLA in healthy donors. Findings and caveats of the study: Later work found most CMV-associated TCR beta chains apparently HLA-restricted. Earlier analysis found most TCR beta V segments productive about 90% or about 30% of the time. Later examination showed HLA-associated TCR beta chains had greater clonal expansion than equally common others.

Germline V gene sequence: CDR1 SGHVS, CDR2 FNYEAQ. The V end was cut by 4 bases, the J end by 0 bases, with 10 bases between. The CDR3 runs 15 residues. With 60 Vbeta and 13 Jbeta primers, the PCR was carried out. Method: immunoSEQ multiplex PCR; TCRdb's copy keeps in-frame clones and lacks some. This table holds 100,000 or so clones, roughly 69% found once. Specimen: PBMCs. The chain is built from TRBV7-6 and TRBJ1-3; TRBD1 is a possible D gene (5 bases). This TCR was sampled from a man in his fifties or sixties in good health and CMV-seropositive. This CDR3 is CASSSQGDSGNTIYF. Here the CDR3 DNA reads TGTGCCAGCAGCTCCCAAGGGGACTCTGGAAACACCATATATTTT.